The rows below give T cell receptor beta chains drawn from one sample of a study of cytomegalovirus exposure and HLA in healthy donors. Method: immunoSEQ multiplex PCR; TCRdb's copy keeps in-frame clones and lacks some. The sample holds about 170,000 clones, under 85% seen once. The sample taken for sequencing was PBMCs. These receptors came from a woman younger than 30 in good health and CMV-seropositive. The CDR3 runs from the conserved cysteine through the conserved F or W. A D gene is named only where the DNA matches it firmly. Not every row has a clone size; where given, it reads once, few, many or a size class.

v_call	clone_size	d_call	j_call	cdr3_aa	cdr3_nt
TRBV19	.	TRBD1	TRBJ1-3	CASSILITGDQLYSSGNTIYF	TGTGCCAGTAGTATTCTCATCACAGGGGACCAACTCTACTCCTCTGGAAACACCATATATTTT
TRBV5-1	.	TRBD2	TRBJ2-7	CASSLNERGYEQYF	TGCGCCAGCAGCTTGAACGAGCGGGGCTACGAGCAGTACTTC
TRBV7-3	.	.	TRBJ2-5	CASSFAGARVGETQYF	TGTGCCAGCAGTTTCGCAGGGGCGAGGGTCGGGGAGACCCAGTACTTC
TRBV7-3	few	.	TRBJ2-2	CASSPFHTGELFF	TGTGCCAGCAGCCCATTTCACACCGGGGAGCTGTTTTTT
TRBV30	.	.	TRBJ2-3	CAWSVGGPGTDTQYF	TGTGCCTGGAGTGTAGGTGGGCCGGGGACAGATACGCAGTATTTT
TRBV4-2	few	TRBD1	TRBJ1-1	CASSQNPGGGTEAFF	TGTGCCAGCAGCCAAAACCCAGGGGGCGGCACTGAAGCTTTCTTT
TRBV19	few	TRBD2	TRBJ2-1	CASRPSGGIISYNEQFF	TGTGCCAGTAGACCTAGCGGGGGAATTATCTCCTACAATGAGCAGTTCTTC
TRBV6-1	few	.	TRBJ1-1	CASSDRDLEAFF	TGTGCCAGCAGTGATCGGGACTTGGAAGCTTTCTTT
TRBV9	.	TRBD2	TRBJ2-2	CASSVGLAGASNTGELFF	TGTGCCAGCAGCGTAGGACTAGCGGGGGCCTCGAACACCGGGGAGCTGTTTTTT
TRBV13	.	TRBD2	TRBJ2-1	CASSPGTSVSGHEQFF	TGTGCCAGCAGCCCCGGGACTAGCGTTTCCGGCCATGAGCAGTTCTTC
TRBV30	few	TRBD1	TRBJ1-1	CAWGKGAWAFF	TGTGCCTGGGGGAAGGGGGCTTGGGCTTTCTTT
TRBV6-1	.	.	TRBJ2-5	CASSEIYGGGETQYF	TGTGCCAGCAGTGAAATTTATGGAGGTGGAGAGACCCAGTACTTC
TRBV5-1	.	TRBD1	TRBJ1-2	CASSLDPGTGDYTF	TGCGCCAGCAGCTTGGACCCCGGGACAGGTGACTACACCTTC
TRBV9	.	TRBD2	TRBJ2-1	CASSESGLDLYNEQFF	TGTGCCAGCAGCGAATCGGGACTAGATCTCTACAATGAGCAGTTCTTC
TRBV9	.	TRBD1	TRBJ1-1	CASSPRDSYEAFF	TGTGCCAGCAGCCCACGGGACAGCTACGAAGCTTTCTTT
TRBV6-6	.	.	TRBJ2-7	CASSKWTDRYEQYF	TGTGCCAGCAGTAAGTGGACAGACCGCTACGAGCAGTACTTC
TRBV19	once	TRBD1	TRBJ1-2	CASGTGSNYGYTF	TGTGCCAGTGGGACAGGGTCAAACTATGGCTACACCTTC
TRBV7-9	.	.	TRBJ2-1	CASSLEVDEQFF	TGTGCCAGCAGCTTGGAGGTTGATGAGCAGTTCTTC
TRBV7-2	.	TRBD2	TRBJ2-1	CASSLEWGGAKNNEQFF	TGTGCCAGCAGCTTAGAGTGGGGGGGTGCTAAAAACAATGAGCAGTTCTTC
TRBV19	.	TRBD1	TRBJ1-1	CASSIAGTGGRTEAFF	TGTGCCAGTAGTATCGCGGGGACAGGGGGCCGGACTGAAGCTTTCTTT
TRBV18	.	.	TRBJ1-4	CASSRQAGNNEKLFF	TGTGCCAGCTCACGACAGGCAGGCAATAATGAAAAACTGTTTTTT
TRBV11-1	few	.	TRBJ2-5	CASSRTGFGGRGETQYF	TGTGCCAGCAGCCGCACCGGTTTCGGGGGCAGGGGGGAGACCCAGTACTTC
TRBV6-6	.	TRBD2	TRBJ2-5	CASSILAGGPQETQYF	TGTGCCAGCAGTATTCTAGCGGGGGGACCGCAAGAGACCCAGTACTTC
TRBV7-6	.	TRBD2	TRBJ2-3	CASQRGGYTDTQYF	TGTGCCAGCCAACGGGGGGGGTACACAGATACGCAGTATTTT
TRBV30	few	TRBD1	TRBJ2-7	CAWKTGTGDYEQYF	TGTGCCTGGAAAACCGGGACAGGGGACTACGAGCAGTACTTC
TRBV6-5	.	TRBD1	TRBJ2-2	CASRPGTGNTGELFF	TGTGCCAGCAGGCCCGGGACAGGGAACACCGGGGAGCTGTTTTTT
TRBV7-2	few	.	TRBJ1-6	CASSLVRTRYNSPLHF	TGTGCCAGCAGCTTAGTACGGACACGTTATAATTCACCCCTCCACTTT
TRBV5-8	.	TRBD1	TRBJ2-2	CASSLEGAHTGELFF	TGTGCCAGCAGCTTAGAGGGGGCCCACACCGGGGAGCTGTTTTTT
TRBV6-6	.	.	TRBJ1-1	CASSHLFSGDTEAFF	TGTGCCAGCAGTCACTTATTCTCAGGGGACACTGAAGCTTTCTTT
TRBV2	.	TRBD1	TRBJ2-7	CASRTGGYEQYF	TGTGCCAGCCGGACAGGGGGCTACGAGCAGTACTTC
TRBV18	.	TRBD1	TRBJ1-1	CASSPFRDRQEAFF	TGTGCCAGCTCACCTTTCCGGGACAGGCAGGAAGCTTTCTTT
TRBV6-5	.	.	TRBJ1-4	CASSYRQAINEKLFF	TGTGCCAGCAGTTACCGACAGGCGATTAATGAAAAACTGTTTTTT
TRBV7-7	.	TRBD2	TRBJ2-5	CATSGGAGETQYF	TGTGCTACAAGCGGGGGGGCAGGGGAGACCCAGTACTTC
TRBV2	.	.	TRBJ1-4	CASSDEQPTTNEKLFF	TGTGCCAGCAGTGATGAACAGCCCACAACTAATGAAAAACTGTTTTTT
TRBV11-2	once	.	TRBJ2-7	CASSQPFRSRGAYEQYF	TGTGCCAGCAGCCAGCCCTTCCGATCGCGGGGAGCCTACGAGCAGTACTTC
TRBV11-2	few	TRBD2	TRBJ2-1	CASSSQRGSDEQFF	TGTGCCAGCAGCTCCCAGCGGGGGTCAGATGAGCAGTTCTTC
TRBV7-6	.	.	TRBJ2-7	CASSLDLGTAYEQYF	TGTGCCAGCAGCTTAGATCTCGGGACTGCCTACGAGCAGTACTTC